This T cell receptor (beta chain) originates from a study of cytomegalovirus exposure and HLA in healthy donors. The CDR3 is 18 residues long. V lost 2 bases, J lost 1 base, and 18 bases lay in between. CDR1 and CDR2 from the germline V gene are LNHDA and SQIVND (reference sequence). Study-wide points: In vitro testing confirmed a few CMV-associated chains as specific for CMV antigens.

As to this clone: Its target is not known.

Here immunoSEQ multiplex PCR was the method, and the copy in TCRdb shows in-frame clones only, minus some. The table shows more than 250,000 clones, with about nine tenths occurring only once. The clonotype originates from a woman under 40 in good health and CMV-seropositive. Source material: PBMCs. The chain carries TRBV19 and TRBJ2-4; D possibly corresponds to TRBD1 (5 bases). In DNA form, the CDR3 reads TGTGCCAGTAGTATATTGGGGCATATACGGCCGGCCAAAAACATTCAGTACTTC. Translation gives CASSILGHIRPAKNIQYF.